This section outlines one T cell receptor beta chain sequence together with its context. The target antigen is unknown. The data stem from a study of T cells in localized non-small cell lung cancer. Germline CDR1 SGHNT, CDR2 YENEEA. Losses at the gene ends were 5 bases for V and 6 bases for J; bases not matched to a gene: 4. This CDR3 has 14 residues. Regarding the study as a whole: Since sequencing was restricted to only one region of the tumor, intratumor heterogeneity remains a possibility. Clonality of T cells reached its maximum in uninvolved adjacent lung, surpassing tumor. Density of T cells in blood, when higher, went with longer overall survival. Appearance in adjacent lung was seen for a median about 60 of the top 100 tumor clones.

This table comes from immunoSEQ multiplex PCR, and its TCRdb copy is limited to in-frame clones, with some not included. The repertoire consists of some 5,000 clones, with 28% occurring once and the leading ten covering around 5%. The receptor's source is a female donor of 60 years or more with stage I lung adenocarcinoma. The sample consisted of lung tumor tissue, taken before any cancer treatment. The chain recombines TRBV11-3 with TRBJ1-4; the match to TRBD1 covers 9 bases. The CDR3 bases are TGTGCCAGCAGCCCACAGGGGGCGGATGAAAAACTGTTTTTT. This gives the protein CASSPQGADEKLFF.